This TCR beta chain was documented in a study of Graves' ophthalmopathy and Graves' hyperthyroidism (dated by TCRdb to 2016 to 2018). General notes on the study: Peripheral blood samples were taken at the time of initial diagnosis, before any treatment was given. TCR beta repertoire signatures were used to distinguish Graves' ophthalmopathy from Graves' hyperthyroidism and to predict progression to ophthalmopathy. In total, 135 blood samples were TCR-sequenced: 40 to 45 ophthalmopathy, over 70 hyperthyroidism and some 17 hyperthyroidism-to-ophthalmopathy patients. To explore V-J signatures that separate ophthalmopathy from hyperthyroidism, a discovery set of approximately 100 patients was enrolled, consisting of 40 to 45 with ophthalmopathy and under 65 with stable hyperthyroidism. An independent validation cohort was composed of some 19 hyperthyroidism patients and 15 to 17 patients who later progressed from hyperthyroidism to ophthalmopathy. In about 6 hyperthyroidism patients, the T-cell repertoire of thyroid tissue was compared with the T-cell repertoire of blood. Following sampling, methimazole starting at 30 mg daily was administered to hyperthyroidism patients, and high-dose intravenous methylprednisolone was administered to ophthalmopathy patients.

The paper's findings and limits, for the study overall: Most of the expanded thyroid clonotypes with a frequency above 0.001 were also detected in blood, and it was suggested that the thyroid immune response may be reflected by blood repertoires. Ophthalmopathy was separated from stable hyperthyroidism by the 13-signature model with just under 90% sensitivity and 81% to 84% specificity in cross-validation and with 80%/75% in the test set. In validation, the model predicted ophthalmopathy progression with 55% to 71% sensitivity and less than 80% specificity; approximately 12 predicted patients were CT-confirmed with GO in a median of approximately six months. No statistical method was used to set the sample size in advance, and the investigators knew which group each participant was assigned to.

For repertoire sequencing, the TCR beta CDR3 regions were amplified from RNA transcripts. The first round was an RT-PCR using HTBI primers with the Qiagen OneStep RT-PCR kit, and this first round was followed by a second-round multiplex PCR, then size selection and purification. Libraries were sequenced paired-end with 100 bp reads on an Illumina HiSeq2000. The paper's data handling went like this. SOAPnuke was used for read processing, and reads with adapters, uncalled bases, a mean Phred below 15, or no exact constant-primer or identifier match were discarded. High-quality paired reads were merged with COPE v1.2.5. Clonotypes were defined as unique nucleotide sequences and were aligned to IMGT TRB V, D and J references using MiTCR v1.1. The analysis was limited to V-J combinations with a frequency above 0.0001, which together covered 98% to 99.2% of repertoires. For each V-J combination, a TCR clonal expansion and chaos score was defined as the ratio of F50 clonal expansion to chaos observed in the TCRdist matrix. Features were reduced by Welch's t-statistics and random forest to over 10 V-J combinations, which fed a naive Bayes classifier. The similarity between thyroid and blood repertoires was quantified using the Morisita-Horn index. TCRdb trimmed public reads at Q25 via fastp, called clones via MiXCR and kept in-frame beta chains. Every entry covers one CDR3 protein and lists the most common genes and DNA from its rows. The V and J calls shown here were made by TCRdb, not taken from the authors' results. For this sample the table gives about 740,000 distinct CDR3 sequences, of which roughly 41% were detected only once. Approximately 46% of the sample is held by the ten biggest clonotypes.

The CDR3 spans 13 residues, from the cysteine through the phenylalanine. The DNA shown is the 39-base CDR3, in frame from base 1. CDR1 ENHRY and CDR2 SYGVKD were looked up in the germline V gene. V and J lose 6 bases and 9 bases, and a span of 12 bases separates them. To note about this clonotype: What antigen it recognizes has not been identified. Qualities for individual bases were not recorded, and no much larger clone is one base off.

Ophthalmopathy patients had moderately to severely active disease, Clinical Activity Score of at least 3, NOSPECS grade of at least 4, and disease duration under 3 months. Anyone with other autoimmune diseases, uncontrolled infections, pregnancy or lactation was excluded from the study. Diagnosis was based on clinical symptoms, serum thyroxine, TRAb, thyroid ultrasound and orbital computed tomography. Using Ficoll-Paque density gradient centrifugation, PBMCs were isolated from about 9.4 ml of fresh peripheral blood. Trizol reagent was used to extract the total RNA, and its quality was then checked on an Agilent 2100 Bioanalyzer.

This TCR was sampled from an adult man with Graves' ophthalmopathy. Sequencing was done on a sample of peripheral blood. The V and J genes are TRBV10-3 and TRBJ1-6; the D gene is unclear. CDR3 protein: CAISRTSGSPLHF. The DNA sequence is given as TGTGCCATCAGCCGGACTAGCGGTTCACCCCTCCACTTT.